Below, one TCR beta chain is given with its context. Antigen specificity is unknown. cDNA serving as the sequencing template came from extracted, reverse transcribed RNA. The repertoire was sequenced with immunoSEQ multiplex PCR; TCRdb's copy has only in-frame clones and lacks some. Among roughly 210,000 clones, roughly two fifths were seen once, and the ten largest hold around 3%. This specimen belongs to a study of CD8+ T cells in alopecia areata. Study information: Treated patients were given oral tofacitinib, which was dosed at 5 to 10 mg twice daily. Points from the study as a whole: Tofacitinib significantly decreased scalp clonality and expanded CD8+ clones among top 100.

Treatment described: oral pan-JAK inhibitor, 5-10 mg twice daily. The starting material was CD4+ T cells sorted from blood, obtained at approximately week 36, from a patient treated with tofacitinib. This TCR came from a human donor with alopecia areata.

CDR3 nucleotide sequence: TGTGCCTGGGGGGACAGGGCGTACGAGCAGTACTTC. This codes for CAWGDRAYEQYF. The rearrangement uses TRBV30 and TRBJ2-7, with 9 bases identical to TRBD1. The CDR3 extends over 12 amino acids. CDR1 GTSNPN and CDR2 SVGIG come from the germline V gene (reference sequence). The V segment lost 5 bases and the J segment 4 bases; nucleotides outside the gene matches: 3.